Here is one T cell receptor (beta chain) with its context. MiXCR, run by TCRdb on the 5' RACE reads, gives a single entry per CDR3 protein. The table has some 350,000 distinct CDR3 sequences, around 3.9% seen once. This sample was included in a study of T cells after yellow fever vaccination. The CDR3 spans 16 residues. The material sequenced was PBMCs, taken 5 days after the yellow fever booster vaccination. The chain carries TRBV21-1 and TRBJ2-1; the table assigns TRBD1, which was not confirmed against the DNA. TRBV21-1 is a listed pseudogene. The source is a man younger than 35 who received the YFV17D yellow fever vaccine. CDR3 region: CASSIPDRVSYNEQFF. The CDR3 coding sequence is TGTGCCAGCAGCATACCGGACAGGGTTTCCTACAATGAGCAGTTCTTC.